The rows below give T cell receptor beta chains drawn from one sample of a study of blood T cell repertoires in COVID-19. Method: immunoSEQ multiplex PCR; TCRdb's copy keeps in-frame clones and lacks some. Here the sample spans about 190,000 clones, about 83% being singletons. The sequenced material came from PBMCs or T cells enriched from blood (not recorded which). The receptors stem from a woman aged 25 to 39 who had been exposed to COVID-19. Both conserved end residues are part of each CDR3. The D gene is left open where the match is weak. Not every row has a clone size; where given, it reads once, few, many or a size class.

TRBJ1-5 - - TRBV30 15 CAWKKLGGGNQPQHF TGTGCCTGGAAGAAGTTAGGGGGAGGCAATCAGCCCCAGCATTTT
TRBJ1-4 - - TRBV3-1/TRBV3-2 15 CASSQIGERDEKLFF TGTGCCAGCAGCCAAATAGGGGAGCGGGATGAAAAACTGTTTTTT
TRBJ2-3 TRBD2 - TRBV6-4 18 CASSDSPSGGLFTDTQYF TGTGCCAGCAGTGACTCTCCTAGCGGGGGGTTATTCACAGATACGCAGTATTTT
TRBJ2-7 - - TRBV3-1/TRBV3-2 14 CASSPGYLTYEQYF TGTGCCAGCAGCCCGGGTTACTTGACCTACGAGCAGTACTTC
TRBJ1-1 TRBD1 - TRBV9 12 CASSLGQGAAFF TGTGCCAGCAGCTTGGGACAGGGGGCGGCTTTCTTT
TRBJ2-6 - - TRBV3-1/TRBV3-2 17 CASSRGTTGSGANVLTF TGTGCCAGCAGCCGGGGAACCACAGGGTCCGGGGCCAACGTCCTGACTTTC
TRBJ2-1 - - TRBV7-2 14 CASSPGPGYNEQFF TGTGCCAGCAGCCCCGGGCCGGGGTACAATGAGCAGTTCTTC
TRBJ1-5 - - TRBV7-9 14 CASSLGGLDQPQHF TGTGCCAGCAGCTTAGGAGGGTTGGATCAGCCCCAGCATTTT
TRBJ1-4 - once TRBV20-1 10 CSAISEKLFF TGCAGTGCTATTAGTGAAAAACTGTTTTTT
TRBJ2-1 TRBD2 - TRBV4-1 15 CATKRLAGDYNEQFF TGCGCCACGAAAAGACTAGCGGGGGACTACAATGAGCAGTTCTTC
TRBJ2-1 TRBD2 - TRBV4-1 16 CASSPLAGGSYNEQFF TGCGCCAGCAGCCCTCTCGCGGGGGGATCCTACAATGAGCAGTTCTTC
TRBJ1-2 TRBD1 - TRBV5-6 14 CASTRDRDRHGYTF TGTGCCAGCACTCGAGACAGGGATCGGCATGGCTACACCTTC
TRBJ1-5 - - TRBV7-3 12 CASSLPNQPQHF TGTGCCAGCAGCTTACCGAATCAGCCCCAGCATTTT
TRBJ1-2 - once TRBV25-1 13 CASSDYRATGYTF TGTGCCAGCAGTGACTACAGGGCCACTGGCTACACCTTC
TRBJ2-7 - - TRBV7-2 16 CASSPSLGGAGNEQYF TGTGCCAGCAGCCCCAGTCTTGGGGGGGCGGGGAACGAGCAGTACTTC
TRBJ2-3 TRBD1 - TRBV18 15 CASRPGTGVADTQYF TGTGCCAGCCGCCCCGGGACAGGGGTTGCAGATACGCAGTATTTT
TRBJ2-7 TRBD1 few TRBV4-1 15 CASSYTGGGIYEQYF TGCGCCAGCAGCTATACAGGGGGAGGCATTTACGAGCAGTACTTC
TRBJ1-1 - - TRBV5-1 14 CASTSGQPGPEAFF TGCGCCAGCACCTCCGGACAGCCCGGCCCTGAAGCTTTCTTT
TRBJ2-6 TRBD1 - TRBV4-1 13 CASSQDDLDRLTF TGCGCCAGCAGCCAAGATGATTTGGACAGGCTGACTTTC
TRBJ1-1 - - TRBV6-1 14 CASSYSSQATEAFF TGTGCCAGCAGTTATTCGTCCCAGGCTACTGAAGCTTTCTTT
TRBJ1-2 TRBD1 - TRBV29-1 13 CSARDRGSYGYTF TGCAGCGCTCGGGACAGGGGGTCATATGGCTACACCTTC
TRBJ1-1 - - TRBV5-1 15 CASSLGYYSNTEAFF TGCGCCAGCAGCTTGGGCTATTATTCCAACACTGAAGCTTTCTTT
TRBJ2-3 - - TRBV7-8 14 CASSLEGISDTQYF TGTGCCAGCAGCTTAGAGGGGATCTCAGATACGCAGTATTTT
TRBJ2-6 - - TRBV7-2 16 CASQTGRLSGANVLTF TGTGCCAGTCAGACCGGGAGACTATCTGGGGCCAACGTCCTGACTTTC